The TCR beta chain described here comes from a study of OX40 agonist ivuxolimab in advanced cancers. Exclusion applied to patients with autoimmune disease history or systemic immunosuppression. Sequencing was performed with immunoSEQ multiplex PCR; in TCRdb, only in-frame clones are kept and a portion is missing. The sample has about 80,000 clones; around 94% are singletons. CDR3 length: 16 residues. Trimming removed 5 bases from V and 1 base from J, with 15 bases in between. Germline V gene lookup returns CDR1 SGHDN and CDR2 FVKESK. Details on this clone: Its antigen is unidentified.

General study points: Clones of CD4+ and CD8+ blood T cells grew by week 6 at doses of 0.1 to 3.0 mg/kg. On average, CD8+ T cells showed a greater number of expanded clones than CD4+. Patients with a partial response at 0.1-3.0 mg/kg had among the lowest clonal expansion.

The rearrangement links TRBV14 to TRBJ2-1; the D gene is possibly TRBD2 (5 bases). The input for sequencing was CD4+ or CD8+ T cells sorted from blood, taken in a trial of the OX40 agonist ivuxolimab. This receptor was identified in an adult with an advanced solid tumor such as melanoma, head and neck, liver or kidney cancer. The CDR3 DNA is TGTGCCAGCAGCAAGATTCGGGAAATGTCCTACAATGAGCAGTTCTTC. It encodes CASSKIREMSYNEQFF.